This TCR beta chain is from a study of T cells expressing NK-cell markers. Following a re-call of the 5' RACE reads, TCRdb has one entry per CDR3 protein and lacks DNA. The sample table sets out some 110,000 distinct CDR3 sequences. The CDR3 has 14 amino acids. CDR1 and CDR2 from the germline V gene are DFQATT and SNEGSKA (reference sequence). This TCR was recovered from a woman aged 18 to 75 in good health. V usage is TRBV20-1 and J usage is TRBJ1-1; TCRdb names TRBD1, which stays unverified in the absence of DNA. The sequencing input was blood T cells: a sorted CD56 or NKG2C T cell subset, CD4+ or CD8+ T cells, or bulk PBMC T cells (not recorded which). The CDR3 is CSAPQGNLNTEAFF.